This T cell receptor (beta chain) was identified during a study of blood T cell repertoires in COVID-19. On the study more broadly: Acute-phase and convalescent COVID-19 samples originated in the United States, Italy and Spain.

CDR1 MDHEN and CDR2 SYDVKM come from the germline V gene. This CDR3 has 17 residues. Trimming stripped 4 bases from V and 3 bases from J, with 22 bases between. Only in-frame clones appear in the TCRdb table, and some are missing; sequencing was by immunoSEQ multiplex PCR. The profile shows about 160,000 clones, just under 85% of them singletons. The chain joins TRBV28 to TRBJ2-7; D gene ambiguous. Input material: peripheral blood. The receptor's source is a middle-aged man who had recovered from COVID-19. CDR3 region: CASSSPIVQKNLYEQYF. CDR3 DNA sequence: TGTGCCAGCAGTTCCCCCATCGTACAGAAAAATCTCTACGAGCAGTACTTC.